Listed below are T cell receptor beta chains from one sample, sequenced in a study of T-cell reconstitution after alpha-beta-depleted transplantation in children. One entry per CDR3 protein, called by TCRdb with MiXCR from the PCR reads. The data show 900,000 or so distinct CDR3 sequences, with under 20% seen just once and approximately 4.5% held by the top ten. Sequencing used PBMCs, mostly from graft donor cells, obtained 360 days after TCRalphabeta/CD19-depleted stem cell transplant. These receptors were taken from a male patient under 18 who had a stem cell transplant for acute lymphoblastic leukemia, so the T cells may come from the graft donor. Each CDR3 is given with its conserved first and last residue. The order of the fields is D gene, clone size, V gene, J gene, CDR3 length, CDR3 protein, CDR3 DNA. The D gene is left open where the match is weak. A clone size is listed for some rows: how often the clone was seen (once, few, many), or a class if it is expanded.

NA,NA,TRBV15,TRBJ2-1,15,CATSRLAGSRDEQFF,TGTGCCACCAGCAGGCTAGCCGGGAGTAGGGATGAGCAGTTCTTC
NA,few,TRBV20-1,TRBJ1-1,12,CILTQGGTEAFF,TGCATTCTAACGCAGGGCGGCACTGAAGCTTTCTTT
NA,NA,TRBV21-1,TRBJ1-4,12,CASSKWSEKLFF,TGTGCCAGCAGCAAGTGGAGTGAAAAACTGTTTTTT
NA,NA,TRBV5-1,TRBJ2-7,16,CASSLYQPRTTYEQYF,TGCGCCAGCAGCTTATACCAACCGAGAACCACCTACGAGCAGTACTTC
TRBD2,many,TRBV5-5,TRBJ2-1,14,CASRWTSGKNEQFF,TGTGCCAGCAGGTGGACTAGCGGGAAAAATGAGCAGTTCTTC
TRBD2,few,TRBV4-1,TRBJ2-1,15,CASSLLAGPSNEQFF,TGCGCCAGCAGCCTTCTAGCGGGACCTTCCAATGAGCAGTTCTTC
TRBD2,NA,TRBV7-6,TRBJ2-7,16,CASSLSASGYSYEQYF,TGTGCCAGCAGCTTGTCCGCTAGCGGGTATTCCTACGAGCAGTACTTC
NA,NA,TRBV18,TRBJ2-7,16,CASSPPRAVNAYGQYF,TGTGCCAGCTCACCACCCAGGGCAGTAAATGCTTACGGGCAGTACTTC
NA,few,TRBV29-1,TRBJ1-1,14,CSVDVQGLNTEAFF,TGCAGCGTTGATGTCCAGGGCTTGAACACTGAAGCTTTCTTT
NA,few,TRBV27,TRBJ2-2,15,CASRRWGGNTGELFF,TGTGCCAGCAGGCGATGGGGAGGGAACACCGGGGAGCTGTTTTTT
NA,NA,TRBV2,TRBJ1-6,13,CASSGNGNSPLHF,TGTGCCAGCAGTGGGAACGGAAATTCACCCCTCCACTTT
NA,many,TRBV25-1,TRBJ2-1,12,CASSEWADEQFF,TGTGCCAGCAGTGAATGGGCAGATGAGCAGTTCTTC
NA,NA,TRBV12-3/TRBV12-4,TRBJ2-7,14,CASSRGLGPYEQYF,TGTGCCAGCAGTAGGGGATTGGGCCCCTACGAGCAGTACTTC
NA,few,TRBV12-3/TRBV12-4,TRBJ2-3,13,CASSKPPADTQYF,TGTGCCAGCAGTAAACCGCCGGCAGATACGCAGTATTTT
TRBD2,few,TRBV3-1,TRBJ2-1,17,CASSQLGPLAGGNEQFF,TGTGCCAGCAGCCAACTAGGGCCCCTAGCGGGAGGGAATGAGCAGTTCTTC
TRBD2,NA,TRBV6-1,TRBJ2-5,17,CASSGVLAGEGQETQYF,TGTGCCAGCAGTGGAGTACTAGCGGGAGAGGGCCAAGAGACCCAGTACTTC
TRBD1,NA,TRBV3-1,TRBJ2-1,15,CASSQETGLYNEQFF,TGTGCCAGCAGCCAAGAGACAGGGTTATACAATGAGCAGTTCTTC
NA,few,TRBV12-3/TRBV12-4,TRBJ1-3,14,CASSGTLSGNTIYF,TGTGCCAGCAGCGGGACACTCTCCGGAAACACCATATATTTT
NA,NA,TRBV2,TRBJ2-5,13,CASSEGSLETQYF,TGTGCCAGCAGTGAAGGGTCGTTGGAGACCCAGTACTTC
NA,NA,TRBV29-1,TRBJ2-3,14,CSVLQRLAADTQYF,TGCAGCGTCCTGCAGAGGCTAGCAGCAGATACGCAGTATTTT
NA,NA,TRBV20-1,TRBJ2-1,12,CSAKGGYNEQFF,TGCAGTGCCAAAGGGGGGTACAATGAGCAGTTCTTC
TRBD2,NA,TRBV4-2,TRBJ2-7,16,CASSQEGREVPYEQYF,TGTGCCAGCAGCCAAGAAGGGCGGGAGGTCCCCTACGAGCAGTACTTC
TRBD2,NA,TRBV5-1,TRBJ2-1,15,CASSRTSGRPGEQFF,TGCGCCAGCAGCAGGACTAGCGGGAGGCCTGGAGAGCAGTTCTTC
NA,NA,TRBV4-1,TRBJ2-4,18,CASSQGPITLLAKNIQYF,TGCGCCAGCAGCCAAGGCCCCATAACACTACTAGCCAAAAACATTCAGTACTTC
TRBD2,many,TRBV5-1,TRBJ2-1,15,CASRSLAGGLNEQFF,TGCGCCAGCAGATCCCTAGCGGGAGGACTCAATGAGCAGTTCTTC
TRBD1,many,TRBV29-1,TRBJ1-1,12,CSVGSTGDIAFF,TGCAGCGTTGGGTCGACAGGGGATATAGCTTTCTTT
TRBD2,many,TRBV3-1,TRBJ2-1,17,CASSQRTSGSSYNEQFF,TGTGCCAGCAGCCAAAGGACTAGCGGGAGCTCCTACAATGAGCAGTTCTTC
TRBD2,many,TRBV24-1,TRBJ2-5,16,CATSDSGTSGKETQYF,TGTGCCACCAGTGATTCGGGGACTAGCGGGAAGGAGACCCAGTACTTC